The next 21 T cell receptor beta chains were all read from a single sample in a study of beta chain features in type 1 diabetes. The sequenced template was cDNA made from the entire isolated RNA. Data came from immunoSEQ multiplex PCR; TCRdb stores just in-frame clones and leaves some out. The sample shows 150,000 to 190,000 clones, around 8% of them seen only once. Sequencing was done on a sample of central memory CD4+ T cells from blood. The origin of the receptors is a man younger than 30 in good health.

This clone was recorded at least ten times. This rearrangement joins TRBV30 to TRBJ2-7; D remains ambiguous. V gave up 2 bases and J gave up 0 bases, with 5 bases separating them. Germline CDR1 and CDR2: GTSNPN and SVGIG (reference sequence). The CDR3 length is 12 residues. The CDR3 bases are TGTGCCTGGAGTACGGTCTCCTACGAGCAGTACTTC. Translating gives CAWSTVSYEQYF. The entire variable domain, with the rest obtained from reference TRBV30 and TRBJ2-7, is as follows: SQTIHQWPATLVQPVGSPLSLECTVEGTSNPNLYWYRQAAGRGLQLLFYSVGIGQISSEVPQNLSASRPQDRQFILSSKKLLLSDSGFYLCAWSTVSYEQYFGPGTRLTVT.

This clone has at least ten counts. The chain recombines TRBV7-2 with TRBJ2-7; tentative D call: TRBD1 (6 bases). V was trimmed by 7 bases and J by 2 bases, leaving 9 bases between them. Germline CDR1 and CDR2: SGHTA and FQGNSA. This CDR3 has 12 residues. CDR3 DNA sequence: TGTGCCAGCACAGGGGACGCCTACGAGCAGTACTTC. Amino acid sequence: CASTGDAYEQYF.

The J gene is TRBJ2-4, the V gene TRBV19; 11 nucleotides line up with TRBD2. Germline V CDR1 and CDR2: LNHDA, SQIVND (reference sequence). Germline trimming cut 4 bases from V and 1 base from J; bases unmatched to any gene: 3. This CDR3 spans 16 amino acids. The CDR3 bases are TGTGCCAGTAGTAAGGGACTAGCGGATGCCAAAAACATTCAGTACTTC. As protein: CASSKGLADAKNIQYF. Filled out from reference TRBV19 and TRBJ2-4, the complete variable domain reads DGGITQSPKYLFRKEGQNVTLSCEQNLNHDAMYWYRQDPGQGLRLIYYSQIVNDFQKGDIAEGYSVSREKKESFPLTVTSAQKNPTAFYLCASSKGLADAKNIQYFGAGTRLSVL.

This clone turned up a few times. J is TRBJ2-7 and V is TRBV2, with 10 bases aligning to TRBD1. After removal of 7 bases from V and 3 bases from J, the junction contained 6 bases not matched to a gene. Germline-derived CDR1 and CDR2 are SNHLY and FYNNEI. The CDR3 has 14 amino acids. CDR3 nucleotide sequence: TGTGCCAGCAAGACAGGGGGCGGAAACTACGAGCAGTACTTC. It translates to CASKTGGGNYEQYF.

The rearrangement links TRBV6-5 to TRBJ2-7; D not resolved. The CDR3 sequence is 14 residues long. Germline loops: CDR1 MNHEY, CDR2 SVGAGI. Trimming took off 6 bases at V and 0 bases at J, with 12 bases between the two ends. The CDR3 sequence is CASRPRHSSYEQYF. CDR3 in DNA: TGTGCCAGCAGACCCCGACACTCCTCCTACGAGCAGTACTTC.

This clone was seen many times. The CDR3 here is CASSVGTSGSGEQYF. CDR3 DNA sequence: TGTGCCAGCAGCGTGGGGACTAGCGGGAGCGGGGAGCAGTACTTC. This chain links TRBV9 with TRBJ2-7; 14 nucleotides line up with TRBD2. The CDR3 spans 15 residues. The V gene end was trimmed by 2 bases and the J gene end by 7 bases; junction bases not matched to a gene: 5. The germline gives CDR1 SGDLS, CDR2 YYNGEE.

This clone turned up a few times. The V and J genes are TRBV27 and TRBJ1-5, with TRBD1 matching 7 bases. The V gene's germline CDR1 is MNHEY and CDR2 SMNVEV (reference sequence). This CDR3 spans 16 amino acids. With V trimmed by 5 bases and J by 3 bases, 10 bases remained unmatched. The CDR3: CASSPRTGIPNQPQHF. The CDR3 region has the DNA TGTGCCAGCAGTCCCCGGACAGGCATCCCCAATCAGCCCCAGCATTTT.

This clone occurred many times. This same CDR3 is encoded by further DNA sequences in the sample. The chain employs TRBV2 and TRBJ1-2; 7 bases are shared with TRBD1. J gave up 3 bases and V 5 bases, and 3 bases lay outside the gene matches. Germline lookup yields CDR1 SNHLY and CDR2 FYNNEI. This CDR3 region has 13 residues. This CDR3 is CASSRQGDYGYTF. The CDR3 DNA reads TGTGCCAGCAGTAGGCAGGGGGACTATGGCTACACCTTC.

This clone was picked up a small number of times. The chain employs TRBV7-9 and TRBJ2-3, with 7 bases lining up with TRBD2. Losses at the gene ends were 6 bases for V and 2 bases for J; bases not matched to a gene: 14. Germline V gene sequence: CDR1 SEHNR, CDR2 FQNEAQ (reference sequence). The length of the CDR3 is 17 residues. The CDR3 is CASRNGIGRGITDTQYF. The CDR3, as DNA: TGTGCCAGCAGAAATGGGATAGGGAGGGGTATCACAGATACGCAGTATTTT. Together with reference TRBV7-9 and TRBJ2-3, the CDR3 gives the full variable domain: DTGVSQNPRHKITKRGQNVTFRCDPISEHNRLYWYRQTLGQGPEFLTYFQNEAQLEKSRLLSDRFSAERPKGSFSTLEIQRTEQGDSAMYLCASRNGIGRGITDTQYFGPGTRLTVL.

In its sample, this clone was seen a few times. The chain uses TRBV9 and TRBJ1-2, with 8 bases that match TRBD1. CDR1 SGDLS and CDR2 YYNGEE come from the germline V gene. The junction had 15 bases not matched to a gene; V was cut back by 4 bases and J by 4 bases. The CDR3 is 17 amino acids. CDR3 protein: CASSLRGQEDTGYGYTF. CDR3 sequence (DNA): TGTGCCAGCAGCCTCCGGGGACAGGAGGATACCGGCTATGGCTACACCTTC.

This sequence joins TRBV5-1 and TRBJ2-2; a possible D gene is TRBD2 (5 bases). V dropped 9 bases and J dropped 2 bases, with 14 bases sitting between them. The CDR3 spans 14 residues. CDR1 is SGHRS and CDR2 is YFSETQ in the germline V gene. CDR3 amino acids: CATRGTANTGELFF. DNA for the CDR3: TGCGCCACCCGGGGAACAGCTAACACCGGGGAGCTGTTTTTT.

The chain combines TRBV7-9 with TRBJ1-1, with 9 positions matching TRBD1. V shed 4 bases and J 1 base; nucleotides not matched to a gene: 4. Germline V CDR1 and CDR2: SEHNR, FQNEAQ (reference sequence). The CDR3 is 15 amino acids. CDR3 residues: CASSSQTGGNTEAFF. For the CDR3, the DNA is TGTGCCAGCAGCTCCCAGACAGGGGGGAACACTGAAGCTTTCTTT.

The chain has TRBV7-3 and TRBJ1-1; TRBD1 is a possible D gene (5 bases). Germline CDR1 SGHTA, CDR2 FQGTGA. The CDR3 totals 14 residues. The V gene lost 5 bases and the J gene lost 0 bases, with 10 bases spanning the gap. The CDR3 sequence: CASSPDSLNTEAFF. CDR3 sequence (DNA): TGTGCCAGCAGCCCCGACAGCTTGAACACTGAAGCTTTCTTT.

This clone has more than one count but fewer than ten. The chain carries TRBV6-6 and TRBJ2-3; 8 positions agree with TRBD1. Germline V CDR1 and CDR2: MNHNY, SVGAGI (reference sequence). V dropped 6 bases and J dropped 0; count of bases not matched to a gene: 8. The CDR3 is 16 residues long. The DNA of the CDR3 is TGTGCCAGCAGCCCGACCGGACAGGGTAGCACAGATACGCAGTATTTT. As protein: CASSPTGQGSTDTQYF.

This clone was detected a few times. This chain uses TRBV30 with TRBJ2-3, with D possibly being TRBD1 (6 bases). CDR3 length equals 13 residues. Germline V gene sequence: CDR1 GTSNPN, CDR2 SVGIG (reference sequence). V lost 4 bases and J lost 4, with 12 bases in between. Here the CDR3 DNA reads TGTGCCTGGACGGGTCAGGGGTCAGATACGCAGTATTTT. This codes for CAWTGQGSDTQYF. Supplemented by reference TRBV30 and TRBJ2-3, the full variable domain reads SQTIHQWPATLVQPVGSPLSLECTVEGTSNPNLYWYRQAAGRGLQLLFYSVGIGQISSEVPQNLSASRPQDRQFILSSKKLLLSDSGFYLCAWTGQGSDTQYFGPGTRLTVL.

The chain links TRBV13 to TRBJ2-1; 12 nucleotides agree with TRBD2. The V and J ends lost 6 bases and 7 bases, in that order; junction bases with no gene match: 4. Germline values: CDR1 PRHDT, CDR2 FYEKMQ (reference sequence). This CDR3 has 14 residues. Written as DNA, the CDR3 is TGTGCCAGCAGTACTAGCGGGGGGATAAATGAGCAGTTCTTC. This encodes CASSTSGGINEQFF.

The gene calls are TRBV28 and TRBJ2-1, with 10 bases lining up with TRBD2. The CDR3 is 15 residues long. Germline V gene data show CDR1 as MDHEN and CDR2 as SYDVKM. V lost 6 bases to trimming and J lost 2 bases; unmatched junction nucleotides: 4. CDR3 in DNA: TGTGCCAGCAGGGTACTAGCGGGGCCCTACAATGAGCAGTTCTTC. Amino acids: CASRVLAGPYNEQFF.

The V and J genes are TRBV4-2 and TRBJ1-5; a weak D match, TRBD1 (6 bases). Trimming shortened V by 6 bases and J by 3 bases, and 15 bases separated the two germline ends. This CDR3 has 15 amino acids. The germline gives CDR1 LGHNA, CDR2 YNFKEQ. The CDR3 loop is CASRHPGENNQPQHF. The CDR3 DNA sequence: TGTGCCAGCAGACACCCAGGGGAAAACAATCAGCCCCAGCATTTT.

The sample holds a few counts of this clone. The chain carries TRBV4-2 and TRBJ1-4; the D gene is possibly TRBD1 (6 bases). The CDR3 sequence is 18 residues long. V lost 0 bases and J lost 0, with 14 bases in between. From germline, CDR1 is LGHNA and CDR2 YNFKEQ. This chain's CDR3 is CASSQDARGLATNEKLFF. The CDR3 region has the DNA TGTGCCAGCAGCCAAGACGCCAGGGGCCTTGCAACTAATGAAAAACTGTTTTTT.

This chain connects TRBV4-3 to TRBJ2-3, with 8 positions matching TRBD2. Trimming at V came to 1 base and at J to 5 bases, leaving 8 bases not matched to a gene. CDR3 length: 16 residues. Per germline, CDR1 LGHNA and CDR2 YSLEER. In DNA form, the CDR3 reads TGCGCCAGCAGCCAAGGCGAGCGGGGGTGGGGAGATACGCAGTATTTT. Protein: CASSQGERGWGDTQYF.

This clone was seen more than once but under ten times. The J gene is TRBJ2-7, the V gene TRBV6-5, with TRBD2 matching 8 bases. CDR1 is MNHEY, CDR2 SVGAGI, per germline. The CDR3 length is 13 residues. Germline trimming cut 6 bases from V and 7 bases from J; bases unmatched to any gene: 8. The CDR3 DNA reads TGTGCCAGCAGAGTACCCGGGGGGGAGGAGCAGTACTTC. This gives the protein CASRVPGGEEQYF.